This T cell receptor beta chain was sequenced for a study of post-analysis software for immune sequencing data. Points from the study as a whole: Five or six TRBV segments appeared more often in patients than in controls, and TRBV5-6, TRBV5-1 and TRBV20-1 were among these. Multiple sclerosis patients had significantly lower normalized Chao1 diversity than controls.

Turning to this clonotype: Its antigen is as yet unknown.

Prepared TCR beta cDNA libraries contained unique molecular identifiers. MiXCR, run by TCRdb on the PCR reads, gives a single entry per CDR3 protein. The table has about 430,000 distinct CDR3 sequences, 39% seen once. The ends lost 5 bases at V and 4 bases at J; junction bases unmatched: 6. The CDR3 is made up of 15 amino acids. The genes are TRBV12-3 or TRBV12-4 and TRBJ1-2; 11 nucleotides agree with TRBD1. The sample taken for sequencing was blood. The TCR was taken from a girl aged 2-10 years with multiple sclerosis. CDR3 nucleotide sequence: TGTGCCAGCAGTGAGGGGACAGGGGGGCTCTATGGCTACACCTTC. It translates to CASSEGTGGLYGYTF.